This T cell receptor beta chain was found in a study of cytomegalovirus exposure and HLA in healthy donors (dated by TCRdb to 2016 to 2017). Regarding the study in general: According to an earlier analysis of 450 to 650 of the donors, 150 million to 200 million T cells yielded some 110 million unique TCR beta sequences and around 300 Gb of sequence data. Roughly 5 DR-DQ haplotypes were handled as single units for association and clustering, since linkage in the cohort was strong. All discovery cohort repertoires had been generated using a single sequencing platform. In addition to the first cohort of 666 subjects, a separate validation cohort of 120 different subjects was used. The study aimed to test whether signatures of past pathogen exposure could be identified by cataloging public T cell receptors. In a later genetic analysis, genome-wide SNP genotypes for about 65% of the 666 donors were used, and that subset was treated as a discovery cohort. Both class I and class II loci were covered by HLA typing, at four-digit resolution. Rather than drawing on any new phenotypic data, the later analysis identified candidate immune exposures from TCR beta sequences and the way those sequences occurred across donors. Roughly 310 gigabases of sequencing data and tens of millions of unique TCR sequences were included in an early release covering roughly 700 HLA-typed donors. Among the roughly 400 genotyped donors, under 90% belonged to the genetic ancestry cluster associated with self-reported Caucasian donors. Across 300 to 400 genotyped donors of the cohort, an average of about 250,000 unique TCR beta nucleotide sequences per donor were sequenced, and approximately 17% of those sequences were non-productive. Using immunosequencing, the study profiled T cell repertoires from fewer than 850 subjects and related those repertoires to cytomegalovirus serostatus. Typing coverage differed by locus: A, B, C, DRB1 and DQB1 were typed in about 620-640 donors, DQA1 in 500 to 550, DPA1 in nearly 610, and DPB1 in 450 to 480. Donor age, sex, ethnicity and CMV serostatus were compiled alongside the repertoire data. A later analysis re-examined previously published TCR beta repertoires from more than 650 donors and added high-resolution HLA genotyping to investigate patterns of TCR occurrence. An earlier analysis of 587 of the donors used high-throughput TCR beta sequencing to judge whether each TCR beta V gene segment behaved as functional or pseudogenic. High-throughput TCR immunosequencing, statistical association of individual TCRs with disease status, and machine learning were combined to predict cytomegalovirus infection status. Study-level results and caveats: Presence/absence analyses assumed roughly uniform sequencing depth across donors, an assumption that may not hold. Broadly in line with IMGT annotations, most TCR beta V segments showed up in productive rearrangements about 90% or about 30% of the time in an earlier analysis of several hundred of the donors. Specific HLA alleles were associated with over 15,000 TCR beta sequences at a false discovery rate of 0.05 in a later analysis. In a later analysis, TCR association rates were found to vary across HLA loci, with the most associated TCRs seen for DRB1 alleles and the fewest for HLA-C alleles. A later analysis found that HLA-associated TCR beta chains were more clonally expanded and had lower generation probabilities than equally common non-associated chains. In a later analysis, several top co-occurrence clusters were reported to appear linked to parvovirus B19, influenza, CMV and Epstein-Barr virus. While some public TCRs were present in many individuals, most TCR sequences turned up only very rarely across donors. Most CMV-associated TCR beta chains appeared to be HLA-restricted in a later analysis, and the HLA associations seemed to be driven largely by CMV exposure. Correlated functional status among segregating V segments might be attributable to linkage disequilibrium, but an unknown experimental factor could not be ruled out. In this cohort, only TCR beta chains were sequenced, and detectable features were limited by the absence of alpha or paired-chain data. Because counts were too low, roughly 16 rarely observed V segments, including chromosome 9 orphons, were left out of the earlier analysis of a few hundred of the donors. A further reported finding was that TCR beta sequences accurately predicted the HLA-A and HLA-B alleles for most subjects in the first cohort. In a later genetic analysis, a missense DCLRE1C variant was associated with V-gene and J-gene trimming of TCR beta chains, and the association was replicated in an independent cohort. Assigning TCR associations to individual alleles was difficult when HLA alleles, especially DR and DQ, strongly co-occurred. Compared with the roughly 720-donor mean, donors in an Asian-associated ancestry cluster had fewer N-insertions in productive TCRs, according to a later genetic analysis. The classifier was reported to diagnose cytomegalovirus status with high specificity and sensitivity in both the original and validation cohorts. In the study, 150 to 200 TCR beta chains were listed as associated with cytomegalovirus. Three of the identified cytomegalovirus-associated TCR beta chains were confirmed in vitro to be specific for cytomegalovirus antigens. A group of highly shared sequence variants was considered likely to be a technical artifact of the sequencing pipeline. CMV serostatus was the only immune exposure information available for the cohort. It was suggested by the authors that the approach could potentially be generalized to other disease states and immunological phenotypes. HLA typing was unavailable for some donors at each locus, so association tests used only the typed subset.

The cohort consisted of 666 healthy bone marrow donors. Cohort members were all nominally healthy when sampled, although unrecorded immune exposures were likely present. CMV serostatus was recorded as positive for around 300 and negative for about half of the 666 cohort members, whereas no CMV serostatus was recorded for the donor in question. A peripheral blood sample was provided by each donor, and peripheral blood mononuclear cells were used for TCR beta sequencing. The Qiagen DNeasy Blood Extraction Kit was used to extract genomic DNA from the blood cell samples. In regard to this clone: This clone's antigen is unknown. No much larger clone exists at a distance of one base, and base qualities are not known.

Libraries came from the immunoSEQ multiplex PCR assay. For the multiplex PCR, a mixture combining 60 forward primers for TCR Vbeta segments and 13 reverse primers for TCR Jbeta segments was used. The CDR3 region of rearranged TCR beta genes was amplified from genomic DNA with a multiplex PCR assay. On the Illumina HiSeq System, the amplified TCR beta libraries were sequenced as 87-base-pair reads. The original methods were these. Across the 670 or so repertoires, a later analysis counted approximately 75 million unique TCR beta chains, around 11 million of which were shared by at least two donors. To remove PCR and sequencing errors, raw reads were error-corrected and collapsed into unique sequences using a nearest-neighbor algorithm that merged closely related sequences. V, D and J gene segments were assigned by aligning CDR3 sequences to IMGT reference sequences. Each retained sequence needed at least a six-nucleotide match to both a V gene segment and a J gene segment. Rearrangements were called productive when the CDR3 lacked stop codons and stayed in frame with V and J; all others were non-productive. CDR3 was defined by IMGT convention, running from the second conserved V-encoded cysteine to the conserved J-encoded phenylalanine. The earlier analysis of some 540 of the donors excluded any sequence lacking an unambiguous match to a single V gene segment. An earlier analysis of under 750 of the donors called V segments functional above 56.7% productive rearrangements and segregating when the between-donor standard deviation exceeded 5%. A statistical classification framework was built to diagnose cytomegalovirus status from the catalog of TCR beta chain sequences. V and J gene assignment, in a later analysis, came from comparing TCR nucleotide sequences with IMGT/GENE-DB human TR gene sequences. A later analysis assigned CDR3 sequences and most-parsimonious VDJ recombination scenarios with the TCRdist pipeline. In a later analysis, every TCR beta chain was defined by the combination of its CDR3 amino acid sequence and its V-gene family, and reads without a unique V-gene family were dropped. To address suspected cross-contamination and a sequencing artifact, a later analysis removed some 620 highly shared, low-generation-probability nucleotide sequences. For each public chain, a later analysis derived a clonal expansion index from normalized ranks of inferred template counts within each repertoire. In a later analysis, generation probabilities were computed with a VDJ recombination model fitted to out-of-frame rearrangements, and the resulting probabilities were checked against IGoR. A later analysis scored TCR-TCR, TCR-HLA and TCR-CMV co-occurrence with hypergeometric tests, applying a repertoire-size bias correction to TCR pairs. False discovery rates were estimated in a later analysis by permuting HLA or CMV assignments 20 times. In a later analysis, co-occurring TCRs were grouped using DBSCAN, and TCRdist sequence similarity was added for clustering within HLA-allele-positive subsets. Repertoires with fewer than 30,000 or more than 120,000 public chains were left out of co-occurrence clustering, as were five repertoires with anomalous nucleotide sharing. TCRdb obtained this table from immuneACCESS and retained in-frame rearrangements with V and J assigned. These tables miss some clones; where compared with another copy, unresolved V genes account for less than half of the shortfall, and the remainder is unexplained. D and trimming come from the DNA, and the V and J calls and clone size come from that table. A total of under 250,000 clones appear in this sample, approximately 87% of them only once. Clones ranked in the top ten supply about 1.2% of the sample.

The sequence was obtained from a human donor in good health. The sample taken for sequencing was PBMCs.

CDR3 sequence: CASSVAGTGQETQYF. The bases read TGTGCCAGCAGCGTAGCCGGGACAGGGCAAGAGACCCAGTACTTC. The rearranged chain carries TRBV9 and TRBJ2-5, with 9 junctional bases fitting TRBD1. Inclusive of the bounding cysteine and phenylalanine, the CDR3 is 15 residues long. The read is trimmed to its CDR3 DNA, 45 bases read in frame from base 1. CDR1 SGDLS and CDR2 YYNGEE were looked up in the germline V gene. V trim: 0 bases; J trim: 2 bases; unmatched bases: 2.